The source of this TCR beta chain is a study of T cell changes during pregnancy in multiple sclerosis. CDR1 is SGHNT, CDR2 YENEEA, per germline. The CDR3 contains 15 residues. The V and J ends lost 4 bases and 3 bases, in that order; junction bases with no gene match: 4. TCRdb's copy holds only in-frame clones and misses some; the assay was immunoSEQ multiplex PCR. This sample has approximately 22,000 clones, with approximately 92% found just once. The origin of this receptor is a female donor with multiple sclerosis, enrolled in a pregnancy study. The rearrangement links TRBV11-3 to TRBJ2-1, with 9 bases identical to TRBD1. Source: CD8+ T cells from peripheral blood mononuclear cells, taken in the third trimester of pregnancy. The CDR3 DNA sequence: TGTGCCAGCAGCTCGGGACAGGGTTACTACAATGAGCAGTTCTTC. Protein product: CASSSGQGYYNEQFF.